The 27 T cell receptor beta chains given below trace back to one sample, sequenced in a study of Graves' ophthalmopathy and Graves' hyperthyroidism. Amplifying from RNA transcripts, the study obtained TCR beta CDR3 regions. A first-round RT-PCR used HTBI primers, followed by a second-round multiplex PCR. TCRdb processed the multiplex PCR reads anew with MiXCR; each CDR3 protein has one entry. The table records fewer than 400,000 distinct CDR3 sequences, 18% of them present only once. The sample was peripheral blood. The receptors come from a woman younger than 30 with Graves' ophthalmopathy.

This clonotype was counted at least ten times. The chain employs TRBV6-5 and TRBJ2-7; tentative D call: TRBD2 (5 bases). The V gene's germline CDR1 is MNHEY and CDR2 SVGAGI. The length of the CDR3 is 13 residues. V gave up 4 bases and J gave up 9 bases, with 16 bases separating them. This CDR3 is CASSFGLLGVQYF. CDR3 DNA sequence: TGTGCCAGCAGTTTTGGACTCTTGGGTGTGCAGTACTTC.

In its sample, this clonotype was seen many times. Written as DNA, the CDR3 is TGTACCCAGGGCGGCGGAAGTGCTTCGGAAGGGAACAAAAACATTCAGTACTTC. As protein: CTQGGGSASEGNKNIQYF. The J gene is TRBJ2-4, the V gene TRBV28; D is possibly TRBD1 (5 bases). Per the germline V gene, CDR1 is MDHEN and CDR2 is SYDVKM. This CDR3 is built from 18 residues.

V usage is TRBV29-1 and J usage is TRBJ2-5; D not certain. Germline values: CDR1 SQVTM, CDR2 ANQGSEA. With 1 base removed from V and 2 bases from J, the gap between germline ends came to 20 bases. The CDR3 length is 17 residues. CDR3 sequence reads: CSVEGVTAVFNQETQYF. In DNA, the CDR3 is TGCAGCGTTGAAGGGGTCACGGCGGTCTTTAATCAAGAGACCCAGTACTTC.

This clonotype was detected many times. The chain couples TRBV28 to TRBJ1-2; possibly TRBD1 for D (6 bases). Germline values: CDR1 MDHEN, CDR2 SYDVKM. The CDR3 sequence is 17 residues long. The germline V and J ends were trimmed by 6 bases and 4 bases, with 24 bases remaining between them. CDR3 region: CASSPPPQDRGPYGYTF. CDR3 DNA sequence: TGTGCCAGCAGCCCTCCTCCACAGGACCGGGGGCCCTATGGCTACACCTTC.

In this sample, this clonotype turned up many times. V and J are TRBV28 and TRBJ2-7; D remains unclear. The germline CDR1 and CDR2 sequences are MDHEN and SYDVKM. The CDR3 has 15 amino acids. Trimming removed 3 bases at V and 6 bases at J, with 18 bases between. The CDR3 DNA reads as TGTGCCAGCAGTTTTGCCAGTCTAAGGACCGGCGAGCAGTACTTC. Its translation: CASSFASLRTGEQYF.

This clonotype was recorded at least ten times. V is TRBV5-1 and J is TRBJ1-1, with D unclear. CDR1 is SGHRS and CDR2 is YFSETQ in the germline V gene. The CDR3 totals 15 residues. The V end was cut by 1 base, the J end by 1 base, with 11 bases between. This CDR3 is CASSLISKGNTEAFF. The CDR3 DNA sequence: TGCGCCAGCAGCTTGATAAGCAAGGGGAACACTGAAGCTTTCTTT.

In this sample, this clonotype turned up many times. CDR3 loop: CSASPGGQSYFLYEQYF. Here the CDR3 DNA reads TGCAGTGCTAGCCCGGGCGGACAGTCGTACTTCCTCTACGAGCAGTACTTC. This rearrangement joins TRBV20-1 to TRBJ2-7, with a tentative D call TRBD1 (6 bases). CDR3 length equals 17 residues. Looked up from germline, CDR1 is DFQATT and CDR2 is SNEGSKA (reference sequence). The V end lost 3 bases, the J end lost 3 bases, and 24 bases lay between the germline ends.

The chain employs TRBV12-3 or TRBV12-4 and TRBJ1-1; D perhaps matches TRBD1 (5 bases). V lost 7 bases and J lost 4, with 13 bases in between. This CDR3 has 13 residues. The CDR3, as DNA: TGTGCCAGCACCTTCCAGGGAGGCACTGAAGCTTTCTTT. Its translation is CASTFQGGTEAFF.

In its sample, this clonotype was seen many times. This chain connects TRBV3-1 to TRBJ2-2, with D unresolved. V lost 1 base, J lost 0 bases, and 6 bases lay in between. From germline, CDR1 is LGHDT and CDR2 YNNKEL (reference sequence). This CDR3 comprises 15 residues. The CDR3 loop reads CASSQGLANTGELFF. As DNA, the CDR3 is TGTGCCAGCAGCCAAGGACTGGCGAACACCGGGGAGCTGTTTTTT.

Ten or more counts support this clonotype. The V call is TRBV14, the J call TRBJ1-6, with D possibly being TRBD1 (6 bases). Looked up from germline, CDR1 is SGHDN and CDR2 is FVKESK. Trimming took 4 bases from V and 0 from J, leaving 10 bases between them. The CDR3 runs 16 residues. The CDR3 here is CASSPTGSSYNSPLHF. DNA of the CDR3: TGTGCCAGCAGCCCGACAGGAAGCTCCTATAATTCACCCCTCCACTTT.

This clonotype appeared many times. The genes are TRBV29-1 and TRBJ2-7, with 11 positions matching TRBD2. Germline V gives CDR1 SQVTM, CDR2 ANQGSEA. This CDR3 has 14 residues. Trimming cost V 4 bases and J 4 bases; bases outside gene matches: 6. The CDR3 DNA is TGCAGCGTTGGACTAGCGGGATCCCCATACGAGCAGTACTTC. Translating gives CSVGLAGSPYEQYF.

This clonotype was detected ten times or more. The gene calls are TRBV28 and TRBJ1-5; TRBD1 matches at 7 bases. J was trimmed by 3 bases and V by 3 bases; bases with no gene match: 14. This CDR3 region has 18 residues. CDR1 is MDHEN and CDR2 is SYDVKM in the germline V gene. The CDR3: CASSFPWDQGGLNQPQHF. DNA for the CDR3: TGTGCCAGCAGTTTCCCCTGGGACCAGGGGGGACTCAATCAGCCCCAGCATTTT.

This clonotype has a count of ten or more. This chain uses TRBV19 with TRBJ1-5; 7 bases map to TRBD1. Germline values: CDR1 LNHDA, CDR2 SQIVND (reference sequence). Trimming at V came to 10 bases and at J to 7 bases, leaving 7 bases not matched to a gene. There are 12 residues in the CDR3. This CDR3 reads CATRQGTQPQHF. In DNA, the CDR3 is TGTGCCACCCGACAGGGTACACAGCCCCAGCATTTT. Full variable domain (missing parts from reference TRBV19 and TRBJ1-5): DGGITQSPKYLFRKEGQNVTLSCEQNLNHDAMYWYRQDPGQGLRLIYYSQIVNDFQKGDIAEGYSVSREKKESFPLTVTSAQKNPTAFYLCATRQGTQPQHFGDGTRLSIL.

This clonotype was counted at least ten times. The chain recombines TRBV30 with TRBJ1-1, with D unclear. CDR1 and CDR2 (germline): GTSNPN, SVGIG (reference sequence). The V and J ends lost 0 bases and 3 bases respectively, with 11 bases between them. The CDR3 covers 14 residues. For the CDR3, the DNA is TGTGCCTGGAGTGTAATGGCAGGCCACACTGAAGCTTTCTTT. This translates into CAWSVMAGHTEAFF.

This clonotype was counted many times. V usage is TRBV19 and J usage is TRBJ2-7; 15 bases agree with TRBD2. The germline CDR1 and CDR2 sequences are LNHDA and SQIVND (reference sequence). V was pared by 4 bases and J by 3 bases, with 7 bases of the junction left unmatched. This CDR3 has 17 amino acids. CDR3: CASSTFGTSGRNYEQYF. The DNA for the CDR3 is TGTGCCAGTAGTACCTTCGGGACTAGCGGGAGGAACTACGAGCAGTACTTC.

Concerning this clonotype itself: This may be a read error: a much more frequent sequence differs by one nucleotide. CDR3 sequence (DNA): TGTGCCAGCGAGGTGTCGGGGAAAACTGAAGCTTTCTTT. Translating gives CASEVSGKTEAFF. The V gene is TRBV28, the J gene TRBJ1-1; D not certain. Germline assignment: CDR1 MDHEN and CDR2 SYDVKM. Trimming left V 8 bases short and J 5 bases short, with 15 bases between. CDR3 length equals 13 residues.

At least ten counts were recorded for this clonotype. The rearrangement links TRBV6-5 to TRBJ1-1; a possible D gene is TRBD1 (6 bases). CDR3 length: 14 amino acids. V lost 7 bases to trimming and J lost 1 base, with 13 bases between them. Looked up from germline, CDR1 is MNHEY and CDR2 is SVGAGI. The CDR3 sequence: CASIRRGGNTEAFF. The DNA of the CDR3 is TGTGCCAGCATCAGGCGAGGGGGGAACACTGAAGCTTTCTTT.

The chain uses TRBV7-6 and TRBJ2-7; either TRBD1 or TRBD2 may fit D (5 bases each). The ends were cut back, 5 bases at V and 7 bases at J, with 15 bases in the middle. The CDR3 is made up of 13 amino acids. The V gene's germline CDR1 is SGHVS and CDR2 FNYEAQ. CDR3 bases: TGTGCCAGCAGCCGGGACCACCTACGAGAGCAGTACTTC. Translation: CASSRDHLREQYF.

This clonotype was recorded many times. The chain is built from TRBV20-1 and TRBJ2-2; D tentatively reads TRBD1 or TRBD2 (6 bases each). CDR1 is DFQATT and CDR2 is SNEGSKA in the germline V gene (reference sequence). Trimming pared 6 bases from V and 2 bases from J, leaving 16 bases between. The CDR3 totals 15 residues. CDR3 DNA sequence: TGCAGTGCCCCCCAACAGGGAGGTAACACCGGGGAGCTGTTTTTT. As protein: CSAPQQGGNTGELFF.

At least ten counts were recorded for this clonotype. The J gene is TRBJ1-1, the V gene TRBV12-3 or TRBV12-4; D not resolved. Trimming removed 5 bases at V and 0 bases at J, with 10 bases between. This CDR3 has 14 amino acids. The CDR3 protein is CASSNYQVNTEAFF. The CDR3 bases are TGTGCCAGCAGTAACTATCAAGTGAACACTGAAGCTTTCTTT.

The chain combines TRBV7-3 with TRBJ2-5; TRBD1 or TRBD2 may be the D gene (6 bases each). Germline V gene data show CDR1 as SGHTA and CDR2 as FQGTGA. V was cut by 0 bases and J by 5 bases, with 13 bases left in between. The CDR3 has 15 amino acids. CDR3 nucleotide sequence: TGTGCCAGCAGCTTAACGGGGGGCCGCCCGGAGACCCAGTACTTC. This encodes CASSLTGGRPETQYF.

The sample holds a few counts of this clonotype. The chain uses TRBV9 and TRBJ1-2; a possible D gene is TRBD1 (5 bases). CDR1 is SGDLS and CDR2 is YYNGEE in the germline V gene. V was clipped by 0 bases and J by 4 bases, with 10 bases between them. The CDR3 contains 14 residues. For the CDR3, the DNA is TGTGCCAGCAGCGTAGGGGAGCAGGGCTATGGCTACACCTTC. Translating it yields CASSVGEQGYGYTF.

This clonotype was seen a handful of times. One junction end does not reproduce the germline sequence, and a read error may be involved. The genes are TRBV7-2 and TRBJ2-2; TRBD2 matches 12 bases. From germline, CDR1 is SGHTA and CDR2 FQGNSA. The CDR3 extends over 15 amino acids. In DNA form, the CDR3 reads TGTGCCAGCAGCCTAGCGGGGGGGTTATCCGGGGAGCTGTTTTTT. This translates into CASSLAGGLSGELFF.

This chain connects TRBV3-1 to TRBJ2-7, with 9 bases fitting TRBD1. V gave up 1 base and J gave up 2 bases; unmatched junction bases: 9. The CDR3 runs 17 residues. Germline loops: CDR1 LGHDT, CDR2 YNNKEL (reference sequence). Here the CDR3 reads CASSQALGQGLTYEQYF. The CDR3 bases are TGTGCCAGCAGCCAAGCCTTAGGACAGGGGCTGACCTACGAGCAGTACTTC.

This clonotype was detected ten times or more. The chain joins TRBV11-2 to TRBJ1-1; possible D gene TRBD1, 5 bases. V was trimmed by 6 bases and J by 2 bases, leaving 19 bases between them. The CDR3 extends over 16 amino acids. Germline V gene sequence: CDR1 SGHAT, CDR2 FQNNGV. The CDR3 nucleotides are TGTGCCAGCAGACTTACCCGGGGCGTGGGAAACACTGAAGCTTTCTTT. Translating gives CASRLTRGVGNTEAFF.

In its sample, this clonotype was seen many times. The chain links TRBV19 to TRBJ1-6, with D possibly matching TRBD1 (5 bases). The ends were cut back, 3 bases at V and 9 bases at J, with 15 bases in the middle. Per germline, CDR1 LNHDA and CDR2 SQIVND (reference sequence). This CDR3 region has 15 residues. The CDR3 nucleotides read TGTGCCAGTAGTATTCAAGACGGTAGGGGTTCACCCCTCCACTTT. It specifies CASSIQDGRGSPLHF.

There are many counts of this clonotype. V is TRBV14 and J is TRBJ2-7; the D gene is possibly TRBD1 (7 bases). CDR3 size: 16 residues. The germline V gene encodes CDR1 SGHDN and CDR2 FVKESK. V was shortened by 5 bases and J by 0 bases, with 17 bases between the two germline ends. The CDR3 DNA reads as TGTGCCAGCAGCAGGAGGAGGGGGCTAAACTCCTACGAGCAGTACTTC. Translation gives CASSRRRGLNSYEQYF.